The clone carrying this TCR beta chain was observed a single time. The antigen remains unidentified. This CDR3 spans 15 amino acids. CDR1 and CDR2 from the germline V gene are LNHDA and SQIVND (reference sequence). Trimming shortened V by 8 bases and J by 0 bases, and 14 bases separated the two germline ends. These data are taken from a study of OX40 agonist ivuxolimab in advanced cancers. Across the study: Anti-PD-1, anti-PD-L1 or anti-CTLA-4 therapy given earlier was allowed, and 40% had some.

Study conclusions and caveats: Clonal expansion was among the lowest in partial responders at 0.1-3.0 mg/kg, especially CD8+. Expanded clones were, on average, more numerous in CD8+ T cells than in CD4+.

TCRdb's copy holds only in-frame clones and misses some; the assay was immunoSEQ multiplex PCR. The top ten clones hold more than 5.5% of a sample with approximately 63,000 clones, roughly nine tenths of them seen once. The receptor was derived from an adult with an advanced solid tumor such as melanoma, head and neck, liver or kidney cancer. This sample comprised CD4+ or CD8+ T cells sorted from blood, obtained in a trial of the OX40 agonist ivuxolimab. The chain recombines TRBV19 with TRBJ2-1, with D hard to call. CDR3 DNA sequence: TGTGCCAGTCTTCGGACGGCCAGCTCCTACAATGAGCAGTTCTTC. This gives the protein CASLRTASSYNEQFF.